What follows are 6 T cell receptor beta chains derived from one specimen sequenced in a study of human T cells and chemical hapten exposure (dated by TCRdb to the early 2020s). The library was obtained by RACE. Data came from a NextSeq 500. TCRdb redid the processing of the public reads, applying fastp at Q25 and MiXCR, and retained in-frame beta chains. Rows merge per CDR3 protein into single entries with the most common DNA and genes. For this sample the table gives 80,000 to 100,000 distinct CDR3 sequences, of which 10% to 14% were detected only once. About 3.5% of the sample comes from the top ten. In light of the paper, this sample's time point label describes: patch test 3, about 24 weeks after DPC sensitization. The treatment or condition tag for this specimen amounts to: therapeutic diphenylcyclopropenone sensitization with weekly scalp DPC. Material: whole blood, obtained in connection with sensitization to the hapten diphenylcyclopropenone (DPC). Receptors originate from a woman in her forties or fifties with alopecia areata. Some clones in this sample may be carry-over from other donors' samples.

Turning to this clonotype: Being one base from a much bigger clone, this may be a read error. The conserved closing phenylalanine or tryptophan is absent in this CDR3, likely reflecting a read error. The genes are TRBV9 and TRBJ2-1; unclear D gene. V lost 4 bases to trimming and J lost 0 bases, with 8 bases between them. This CDR3 has 14 amino acids. Germline values: CDR1 SGDLS, CDR2 YYNGEE. The CDR3 is CASSLVHSYNEQFI. The CDR3 nucleotides read TGTGCCAGCAGCCTCGTTCACTCCTACAATGAGCAGTTCATC.

The chain combines TRBV24-1 with TRBJ2-3; 8 bases line up with TRBD1. Germline CDR1 reads KGHDR; CDR2 reads SFDVKD. V shed 9 bases, J shed 7 bases, and the junction held 2 bases outside the gene matches. The length of the CDR3 is 11 residues. As DNA, the CDR3 is TGTGCCACCCGGACAGGGAATACGCAGTATTTT. This translates into CATRTGNTQYF.

This clonotype appeared many times. The genes are TRBV6-2 or TRBV6-3 and TRBJ1-1; 7 positions agree with TRBD1. Germline V gives CDR1 MNHEY, CDR2 SVGEGT. The V gene end was trimmed by 7 bases and the J gene end by 0 bases; junction bases not matched to a gene: 5. CDR3 size: 14 residues. The CDR3 spells CASNVQGLNTEAFF. In DNA form, the CDR3 reads TGTGCCAGCAACGTACAGGGGTTGAACACTGAAGCTTTCTTT.

This clonotype was observed many times. In nucleotides, the CDR3 is TGTGCCAGCTCATTACGGCAGGGAGACACCGGGGAGCTGTTTTTT. Its translation: CASSLRQGDTGELFF. The chain combines TRBV18 with TRBJ2-2; D may be TRBD1 or TRBD2 (5 bases each). The V gene's germline CDR1 is KGHSH and CDR2 LQKENI. The V and J ends lost 5 bases and 3 bases respectively, with 13 bases between them. The CDR3 has 15 residues.

This clonotype was recorded only once. The chain employs TRBV7-9 and TRBJ1-1; D not certain. The CDR3 consists of 14 residues. In germline, CDR1 is SEHNR, CDR2 FQNEAQ (reference sequence). V gave up 3 bases and J gave up 0 bases, with 8 bases separating them. The CDR3 nucleotides are TGTGCCAGCAGCTTCCCAGAGGTGAACACTGAAGCTTTCTTT. This encodes CASSFPEVNTEAFF.

This clonotype was found many times. The chain recombines TRBV3-1 with TRBJ1-5, with 7 bases identical to TRBD1. This CDR3 is built from 14 residues. With V trimmed by 1 base and J by 4 bases, 1 base remained unmatched. The germline gives CDR1 LGHDT, CDR2 YNNKEL (reference sequence). This CDR3 reads CASSQARGNQPQHF. In nucleotides, the CDR3 is TGTGCCAGCAGCCAAGCCAGGGGGAATCAGCCCCAGCATTTT.